The sequence of this T cell receptor beta chain was determined in a study of cytomegalovirus exposure and HLA in healthy donors. On the study more broadly: The same platform used for the 650 to 850 first-cohort repertoires was also used for the 90 to 150 validation repertoires, as a later analysis reported. Overall study results and limits: Generally TCR sequences proved uncommon, though certain public TCRs appeared in numerous donors.

The table lists this clone with a count of one. Its target is unknown. Generated by immunoSEQ multiplex PCR, the TCRdb table keeps only in-frame clones and is missing some. The data contain about 95,000 clones, around 84% of them singletons. Trimming took off 6 bases at V and 2 bases at J, with 14 bases between the two ends. There are 14 residues in the CDR3. CDR1 is SGHRS and CDR2 is YFSETQ in the germline V gene. The sample consisted of PBMCs. The sequence derives from a man younger than 35 in good health and CMV-seropositive. The chain couples TRBV5-1 to TRBJ2-5; a possible D gene is TRBD2 (5 bases). Written as DNA, the CDR3 is TGCGCCAGCAACTGGGGAGCGGAGCAAGAGACCCAGTACTTC. Translation gives CASNWGAEQETQYF.